Listed here are 2 T cell receptor beta chains from one sample, sequenced in a study of graft-versus-host responses after intestinal transplantation. No cognate antigen is known for these TCRs. Profiled with immunoSEQ multiplex PCR; TCRdb holds only in-frame clones, not every one. The sample shows 50,000 to 75,000 clones, approximately 91% of them seen only once. The sample was unstimulated CD8+ T cells sorted from spleen or lymph node cells, taken before transplant. These receptors came from a human donor who was the organ donor for an intestinal transplant.

The chain uses TRBV5-5 and TRBJ2-7, with TRBD2 matching 11 bases. Germline CDR1 is SGHKS and CDR2 is YYEKEE (reference sequence). V trimming: 5 bases; J trimming: 6 bases; junction bases outside the gene matches: 7. This CDR3 is 14 amino acids long. The CDR3 sequence is CASSKGLAVSEQYF. The CDR3 coding sequence is TGTGCCAGCAGTAAGGGACTAGCGGTTTCCGAGCAGTACTTC.

This clone was recorded only once. The chain is built from TRBV28 and TRBJ1-4, with D possibly matching TRBD1 (5 bases). Germline CDR1 and CDR2: MDHEN and SYDVKM. The CDR3 has 15 amino acids. V lost 7 bases and J lost 4, with 16 bases in between. The CDR3 sequence: CASISGAGNNEKLFF. The DNA of the CDR3 is TGTGCCAGCATAAGTGGGGCAGGAAATAATGAAAAACTGTTTTTT.